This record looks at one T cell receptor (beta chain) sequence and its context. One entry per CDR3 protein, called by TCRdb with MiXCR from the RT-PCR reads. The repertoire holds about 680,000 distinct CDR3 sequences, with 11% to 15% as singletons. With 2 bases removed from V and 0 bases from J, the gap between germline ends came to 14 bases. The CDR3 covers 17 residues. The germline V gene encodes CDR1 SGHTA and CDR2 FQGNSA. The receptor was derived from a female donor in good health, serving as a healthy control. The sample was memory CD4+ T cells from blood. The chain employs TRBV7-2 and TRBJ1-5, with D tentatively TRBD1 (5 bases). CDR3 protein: CASSLSAGLYSNQPQHF. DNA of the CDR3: TGTGCCAGCAGCTTATCAGCAGGGTTATATAGCAATCAGCCCCAGCATTTT.